Listed here are 18 T cell receptor beta chains from one sample, sequenced in a study of blood T cell repertoires in COVID-19. TCRdb's copy holds only in-frame clones and misses some; the assay was immunoSEQ multiplex PCR. This sample has 200,000 to 300,000 clones, with approximately 86% found just once. Sequencing was done on a sample of peripheral blood. Receptor source: a woman between 25 and 40 years old who had recovered from COVID-19.

V usage is TRBV18 and J usage is TRBJ2-5, with D hard to call. The CDR3 is 12 amino acids. From germline, CDR1 is KGHSH and CDR2 LQKENI. The V end was cut by 2 bases, the J end by 5 bases, with 6 bases between. The DNA of the CDR3 is TGTGCCAGCTCACCAAAAGAGGAGACCCAGTACTTC. Its translation is CASSPKEETQYF.

The rearrangement links TRBV19 to TRBJ1-3; 8 bases are a match to TRBD1. The CDR3 contains 16 residues. The trim removed 2 bases at V and 0 bases at J, leaving 3 bases unmatched. CDR1 and CDR2 from the germline V gene are LNHDA and SQIVND (reference sequence). CDR3 in DNA: TGTGCCAGTAGTATACCCGGACAGGGCTCTGGAAACACCATATATTTT. Encoded protein: CASSIPGQGSGNTIYF.

The gene calls are TRBV4-1 and TRBJ1-1, with D hard to call. V lost 0 bases and J lost 7, with 15 bases in between. Germline loops: CDR1 MGHRA, CDR2 YSYEKL. The CDR3 contains 15 residues. CDR3 nucleotides: TGCGCCAGCAGCCAAGATGAGGAAGGGAGGAATGAAGCTTTCTTT. Translating gives CASSQDEEGRNEAFF.

The J gene is TRBJ2-1, the V gene TRBV6-4, with TRBD2 identical over 9 bases. Germline values: CDR1 MRHNA, CDR2 SNTAGT. The CDR3 consists of 15 residues. The V segment lost 9 bases and the J segment 4 bases; nucleotides outside the gene matches: 10. The CDR3 loop reads CASHRSGGPYNEQFF. The CDR3 region has the DNA TGTGCCAGTCACCGTAGCGGGGGCCCGTACAATGAGCAGTTCTTC.

V and J are TRBV7-9 and TRBJ2-3; TRBD1 aligns across 7 bases. V shed 8 bases, J shed 1 base, and the junction held 15 bases outside the gene matches. This CDR3 has 17 residues. From germline, CDR1 is SEHNR and CDR2 FQNEAQ (reference sequence). Here the CDR3 DNA reads TGTGCCAGCGGCCCGGGACAGTTCTCTGTCGGCACAGATACGCAGTATTTT. Amino acids: CASGPGQFSVGTDTQYF.

CDR3 region: CASSTRRNTEAFF. The DNA for the CDR3 is TGTGCCAGCAGCACCCGGAGGAACACTGAAGCTTTCTTT. V gene TRBV14 combines with J gene TRBJ1-1; D ambiguous. Germline V gives CDR1 SGHDN, CDR2 FVKESK. The CDR3 runs to 13 residues. Trimming took 5 bases from V and 1 from J, leaving 8 bases between them.

This chain links TRBV29-1 with TRBJ2-3, with D unresolved. The CDR3 consists of 11 residues. CDR1 and CDR2 (germline): SQVTM, ANQGSEA. V was pared by 5 bases and J by 4 bases, with 7 bases between. CDR3 coding DNA: TGCAGCGTTCGGTTCTCAGATACGCAGTATTTT. Protein sequence: CSVRFSDTQYF.

The rearrangement uses TRBV29-1 and TRBJ2-7, with 8 bases lining up with TRBD1. This CDR3 contains 15 residues. CDR1 and CDR2 (germline): SQVTM, ANQGSEA. The trim removed 1 base at V and 1 base at J, leaving 6 bases unmatched. The CDR3 reads CSVEGGTGQSYEQYF. The CDR3 region has the DNA TGCAGCGTTGAAGGGGGGACAGGCCAATCCTACGAGCAGTACTTC.

This chain links TRBV6-2 or TRBV6-3 with TRBJ2-5; tentatively, D is TRBD1 (6 bases). Germline V CDR1 and CDR2: MNHEY, SVGEGT. The CDR3 runs 11 residues. Trimming took off 5 bases at V and 7 bases at J, with 8 bases between the two ends. CDR3 residues: CASSRGGTQYF. CDR3 coding DNA: TGTGCCAGCAGTCGAGGGGGGACCCAGTACTTC.

This clone has only a few counts. The chain links TRBV5-4 to TRBJ1-6; 8 nucleotides line up with TRBD1. Trimming at V came to 9 bases and at J to 12 bases, leaving 8 bases not matched to a gene. Germline CDR1 reads SGHNT; CDR2 reads YYREEE (reference sequence). The CDR3 has 12 amino acids. In nucleotides, the CDR3 is TGTGCCACCGAAGCAGGGGGCGAACCCCTCCACTTT. It translates to CATEAGGEPLHF.

The rearrangement uses TRBV6-5 and TRBJ1-5; D may be TRBD1 (5 bases). Between the trimmed V and J ends, which lost 6 bases and 4 bases, there was a span of 7 bases. CDR1 and CDR2 (germline): MNHEY, SVGAGI. CDR3 length equals 12 residues. In DNA form, the CDR3 reads TGTGCCAGCAGGACAGCAAATCAGCCCCAGCATTTT. This codes for CASRTANQPQHF.

J is TRBJ2-7 and V is TRBV7-9; TRBD1 agrees at 7 bases. The V gene's germline CDR1 is SEHNR and CDR2 FQNEAQ (reference sequence). The CDR3 has 15 amino acids. With 5 bases clipped from V and 2 bases from J, the junction kept 9 bases outside the gene matches. DNA for the CDR3: TGTGCCAGCAGCAAGTCCGGGACAGCTCCCTACGAGCAGTACTTC. As protein: CASSKSGTAPYEQYF.

The chain uses TRBV2 and TRBJ1-5, with 9 bases identical to TRBD1. This CDR3 has 15 residues. V trimming: 2 bases; J trimming: 7 bases; junction bases outside the gene matches: 6. From germline, CDR1 is SNHLY and CDR2 FYNNEI. The CDR3 DNA reads TGTGCCAGCAGTGAAAACAGGGGGCTGGGGCAGCCCCAGCATTTT. It specifies CASSENRGLGQPQHF. The full variable domain, completed using reference TRBV2 and TRBJ1-5, is EPEVTQTPSHQVTQMGQEVILRCVPISNHLYFYWYRQILGQKVEFLVSFYNNEISEKSEIFDDQFSVERPDGSNFTLKIRSTKLEDSAMYFCASSENRGLGQPQHFGDGTRLSIL.

The count of this clone is one. This chain uses TRBV3-1 (or the pseudogene TRBV3-2) with TRBJ2-3; TRBD2 aligns across 16 bases. CDR3 size: 23 residues. Germline V lookup: CDR1 LGHDT, CDR2 YNNKEL (reference sequence). Trimming removed 0 bases from V and 5 bases from J; junction bases left unmatched: 20. The CDR3 sequence: CASSQDFRTTGTSGGARGDTQYF. The DNA of the CDR3 is TGTGCCAGCAGCCAAGACTTCCGAACGACCGGGACTAGCGGGGGGGCACGCGGAGATACGCAGTATTTT.

This rearrangement joins TRBV19 to TRBJ1-1; 7 bases line up with TRBD1. J was trimmed by 8 bases and V by 2 bases; bases with no gene match: 5. CDR3 length equals 13 residues. Looked up from germline, CDR1 is LNHDA and CDR2 is SQIVND (reference sequence). Here the CDR3 reads CASSILQGGEAFF. CDR3 nucleotide sequence: TGTGCCAGTAGTATACTTCAGGGGGGAGAAGCTTTCTTT.

The chain couples TRBV7-7 to TRBJ2-7; TRBD1 agrees at 7 bases. J was trimmed by 4 bases and V by 5 bases; bases with no gene match: 8. Looked up from germline, CDR1 is SSHAT and CDR2 is FNYEAQ (reference sequence). The CDR3 is 14 residues long. The CDR3: CASSPTGSFYEQYF. DNA for the CDR3: TGTGCCAGCAGCCCGACAGGGTCCTTTTACGAGCAGTACTTC.

This chain connects TRBV10-3 to TRBJ2-1; 8 bases map to TRBD2. V lost 4 bases to trimming and J lost 8 bases; unmatched junction nucleotides: 10. Germline CDR1 and CDR2: ENHRY and SYGVKD. The CDR3 has 15 amino acids. CDR3: CAISVRGGAIDEQFF. In DNA form, the CDR3 reads TGTGCCATCAGTGTCCGGGGGGGGGCGATAGATGAGCAGTTCTTC.

V is TRBV19 and J is TRBJ1-5; 9 nucleotides line up with TRBD1. CDR1 and CDR2 (germline): LNHDA, SQIVND (reference sequence). This CDR3 region has 15 residues. The V and J ends lost 6 bases and 4 bases, in that order; junction bases with no gene match: 7. CDR3 protein: CASSGTGSGNQPQHF. Here the CDR3 DNA reads TGTGCCAGTAGCGGGACAGGGAGTGGAAATCAGCCCCAGCATTTT. The variable domain in full, with the rest retrieved from reference TRBV19 and TRBJ1-5, is DGGITQSPKYLFRKEGQNVTLSCEQNLNHDAMYWYRQDPGQGLRLIYYSQIVNDFQKGDIAEGYSVSREKKESFPLTVTSAQKNPTAFYLCASSGTGSGNQPQHFGDGTRLSIL.